A selection of T cell receptor beta chains follows, all from one sample in a study of tumor-infiltrating lymphocytes in primary liver carcinoma. TCRdb fed the multiplex PCR reads into MiXCR, producing one record per CDR3 protein. The sample consists of about 100,000 distinct CDR3 sequences, around 68% of them appearing once. Material: tumor-adjacent normal liver tissue. These receptors came from a man in his forties or fifties with primary liver carcinoma and hepatitis B virus infection. Both conserved end residues are part of each CDR3. The D gene is left open where the match is weak. Some rows have no size entry. The others give once, few or many, or a class for an expanded clone.

TRBJ2-7,14,TRBV12-3/TRBV12-4,NA,many,TGTGCCAGCAGTTTCCCTCAAGGCTCCTACGAGCAGTACTTC,CASSFPQGSYEQYF
TRBJ2-7,15,TRBV12-3/TRBV12-4,TRBD2,NA,TGTGCCAGCAGTTTATCGACTAGCGGGGTGTACGTGCAGTACTTC,CASSLSTSGVYVQYF
TRBJ2-7,15,TRBV7-9,NA,few,TGTGCCAGCAGCCCTGGGGCATTGATCAACTACGAGCAGTACTTC,CASSPGALINYEQYF
TRBJ2-7,14,TRBV11-1,TRBD2,few,TGTGCCAACAGCCCTGATAGCGGGAGGTACGAGCAGTACTTT,CANSPDSGRYEQYF
TRBJ2-1,16,TRBV11-1,NA,NA,TGTGCCAGCAACTTAGGCCTGGGACTTCCTACACATGATCAGTTCTTC,CASNLGLGLPTHDQFF
TRBJ2-7,12,TRBV11-2,NA,NA,TGTGCCAGCAACCCGGAAAGGACTCGAAGGTACTTC,CASNPERTRRYF
TRBJ2-7,13,TRBV11-2,NA,NA,TGTGCCAGCAGCTTTCGGTTAGTCGAGGAGCAGTACTTC,CASSFRLVEEQYF
TRBJ2-2,13,TRBV11-1,NA,few,TGTGTCAGCAGCTTACTAGCCGGCGGGGAACTGTTTTTT,CVSSLLAGGELFF
TRBJ1-2,15,TRBV10-3,NA,once,TGTGCCATCAGTGACCACCTCGTGGGGAAGGGTGGCTACACATTC,CAISDHLVGKGGYTF
TRBJ2-5,16,TRBV11-2,NA,NA,TGTGCCAGCAGCTTAGAAATAGGACAGGCGGGAGAGATCCAGTACTTC,CASSLEIGQAGEIQYF
TRBJ2-7,14,TRBV13,NA,NA,TGTACCAGCAGCACTGCCGGGACGGTCTATGAGCAGTACTTC,CTSSTAGTVYEQYF
TRBJ2-7,13,TRBV29-1,NA,NA,TGTAACGCAAGGCGGACAGTCCATGACGAGCAGTACTTC,CNARRTVHDEQYF
TRBJ1-1,12,TRBV2,NA,NA,TGTGCCAGCAGTGGGGACAACACTGAAGCTTTCTTC,CASSGDNTEAFF
TRBJ2-1,11,TRBV28,NA,NA,TGTGCCAGCTCCCTAGGGCCTGAGCAGTTCTTC,CASSLGPEQFF
TRBJ1-1,14,TRBV28,NA,NA,TGTGCCAGCAGATCTGACACCCGGAACACTGAAGCTTTCTTT,CASRSDTRNTEAFF
TRBJ2-7,13,TRBV29-1,NA,many,TGCAGCGTTGTACCGGGTACCCTCAGCGAGCAGTACTTC,CSVVPGTLSEQYF
TRBJ2-7,14,TRBV11-2,TRBD2,NA,TGTGCCAACAGCTTGGCGACTAGCCAGTACGAGCAGTACTTC,CANSLATSQYEQYF
TRBJ2-6,18,TRBV11-2,NA,NA,TGTGCCAGCAGCTTAGGGGCGGGGCACAGCTCTGGGGCCAACGTCCAGACTTTC,CASSLGAGHSSGANVQTF
TRBJ2-3,12,TRBV29-1,NA,NA,TGCAGCGTTGAAAAGGCTACGACTACGCAGTATTTT,CSVEKATTTQYF
TRBJ2-1,14,TRBV6-1,TRBD2,NA,TGTACCAGCTCACTAGCGGGAACGATCAATGAGCAGTTCTTC,CTSSLAGTINEQFF
TRBJ2-7,14,TRBV11-2,NA,NA,TGTGCCAGCAGCTACCTTTTTAGTTCCTACGAGCAGTACTTC,CASSYLFSSYEQYF
TRBJ2-7,16,TRBV6-2/TRBV6-3,TRBD2,many,TGTGCCAGCAGCCCTTATGGACTAGCGGCCTCCTACGAGCAGTACTTC,CASSPYGLAASYEQYF
TRBJ2-3,20,TRBV4-1,NA,few,TGCGCCAGCAGCCAAGAAGGGGGTGGGAGGTCTAGAGCTAGCATAGATACGCAGTATTTT,CASSQEGGGRSRASIDTQYF
TRBJ1-2,12,TRBV29-1,NA,many,TGCAGCGTTGAAGTTGGCGGATATGGCTACACCTTC,CSVEVGGYGYTF
TRBJ2-6,13,TRBV5-4,NA,many,TGTGCCAGCAGCTTGTCCCGGGACAACGTCCTGACTTTC,CASSLSRDNVLTF
TRBJ2-1,12,TRBV6-1,NA,NA,TGTGCCAGCTGTGAATCTTACAATGAGCACTTCTTC,CASCESYNEHFF
TRBJ2-1,14,TRBV4-1,NA,NA,TGCGCCAGCAGCCAAGAAGTAATCTACAATGAGCAGTTCTTC,CASSQEVIYNEQFF
TRBJ2-2,14,TRBV28,NA,NA,TGTGCCAGCAGTTTGCCCCAGGGCACCGGGGAGCTGTTTTTT,CASSLPQGTGELFF
TRBJ2-5,14,TRBV12-3/TRBV12-4,NA,NA,TGTGTCAGCGGTACGGGCCTCCCCCCAGAGACCCAGTACTTC,CVSGTGLPPETQYF
TRBJ2-5,15,TRBV28,TRBD2,NA,TGTGCCAGCAGTTCCTTAGCGGGAGGGACGGAGACCCAGTACTTC,CASSSLAGGTETQYF
TRBJ2-5,14,TRBV4-1,NA,NA,TGCGCCAGCAGCCTCCTGAGCCGACCCGGGACCCAGTACTTC,CASSLLSRPGTQYF
TRBJ2-2,13,TRBV10-1,NA,NA,TGCGCCAGCAGTGGAATCGAAACCGGGGAGTTGTTTTTT,CASSGIETGELFF
TRBJ1-2,10,TRBV6-5,NA,NA,TGTGACACCAAGGGTGAAGGCTACACCTTC,CDTKGEGYTF
TRBJ1-2,12,TRBV6-6,NA,once,TGTGCCAGCAGCCCGGGCAACTATGGCTACACCTTC,CASSPGNYGYTF
TRBJ2-3,12,TRBV5-5,NA,NA,TGTGCCAACAGCTCAAGCTCAGATACGCAGTATTTT,CANSSSSDTQYF
TRBJ1-6,12,TRBV10-3,NA,many,TGTGCCATCAGTGAATCCCATTCACCCCTCCACTTT,CAISESHSPLHF